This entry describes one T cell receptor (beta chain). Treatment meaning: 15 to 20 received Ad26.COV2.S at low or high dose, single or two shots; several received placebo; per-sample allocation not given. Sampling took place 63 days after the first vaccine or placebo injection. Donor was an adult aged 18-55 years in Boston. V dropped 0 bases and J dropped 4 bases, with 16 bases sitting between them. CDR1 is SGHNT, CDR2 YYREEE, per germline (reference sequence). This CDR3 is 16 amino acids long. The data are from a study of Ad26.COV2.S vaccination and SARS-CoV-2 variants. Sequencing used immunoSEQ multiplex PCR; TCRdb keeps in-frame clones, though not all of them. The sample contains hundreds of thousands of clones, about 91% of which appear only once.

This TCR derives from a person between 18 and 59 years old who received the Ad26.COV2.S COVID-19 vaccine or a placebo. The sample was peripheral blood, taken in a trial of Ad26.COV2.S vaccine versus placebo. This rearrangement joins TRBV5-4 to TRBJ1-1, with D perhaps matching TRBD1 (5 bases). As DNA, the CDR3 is TGTGCCAGCAGCTTGGGGGTCCGGGGCGGGAGCACTGAAGCTTTCTTT. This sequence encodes CASSLGVRGGSTEAFF.